The clone carrying this TCR beta chain was detected only once. Trimming removed 1 base at V and 6 bases at J, with 13 bases between. CDR1 and CDR2 from the germline V gene are MNHNS and SASEGT. CDR3 length: 15 amino acids. This entry belongs to a study of cytomegalovirus exposure and HLA in healthy donors. A multiplex PCR was run with 60 Vbeta primers and 13 Jbeta primers. Per the authors' pipeline: A follow-up analysis tallied approximately 85 million unique TCR beta chains, roughly 10 million shared. TCRdb keeps only in-frame clones here, not all; method: immunoSEQ multiplex PCR. For V, J and clone size, that table is used; D and trimming come from the DNA. The data contain about 98,000 clones, more than 60% of them seen just once; the ten biggest clones take up roughly 2.5%.

The sample comprised PBMCs. The source is a man aged 45-60 years in good health and CMV-seronegative. J is TRBJ1-5 and V is TRBV6-1; no clear D. CDR3 in DNA: TGTGCCAGCAGTGAAGGGACTTTGGTAAGTCAGCCCCAGCATTTT. It is translated as CASSEGTLVSQPQHF.